This entry lists 8 T cell receptor beta chains sequenced from one sample in a study of blood T cell repertoires in COVID-19. Generated by immunoSEQ multiplex PCR, the TCRdb table keeps only in-frame clones and is missing some. Here the sample spans about 200,000 clones, roughly 90% being singletons. Sequencing was performed on peripheral blood. The receptors stem from a man aged 50 to 60 with acute or convalescent COVID-19.

This rearrangement joins TRBV19 to TRBJ2-7, with 8 bases lining up with TRBD1. This CDR3 has 14 residues. The ends lost 5 bases at V and 2 bases at J; junction bases unmatched: 5. Germline lookup yields CDR1 LNHDA and CDR2 SQIVND (reference sequence). CDR3 bases: TGTGCCAGTAGTCCCGGGACAGGTCCCTACGAGCAGTACTTC. Its protein is CASSPGTGPYEQYF.

J is TRBJ2-1 and V is TRBV4-1; unclear D gene. V was trimmed by 5 bases and J by 5 bases, leaving 10 bases between them. The CDR3 totals 13 residues. CDR1 and CDR2 from the germline V gene are MGHRA and YSYEKL. CDR3 in amino acids: CASSFRQNNEQFF. In nucleotides, the CDR3 is TGCGCCAGCAGCTTTAGACAAAACAATGAGCAGTTCTTC.

The CDR3 sequence is CASSLDRGSYEQYV. CDR3 sequence (DNA): TGTGCCAGCAGCTTGGACAGGGGGTCCTACGAGCAGTACGTC. V is TRBV5-4 and J is TRBJ2-7; TRBD1 matches at 8 bases. V lost 0 bases to trimming and J lost 1 base; unmatched junction nucleotides: 0. CDR1 SGHNT and CDR2 YYREEE come from the germline V gene (reference sequence). The CDR3 covers 14 residues.

CDR3: CASNPGTLNTGELFF. CDR3 sequence (DNA): TGCGCCAGCAACCCCGGGACATTGAACACCGGGGAGCTGTTTTTT. The chain links TRBV5-1 to TRBJ2-2, with D possibly TRBD1 on 6 matching bases. The CDR3 consists of 15 residues. Trimming left V 6 bases short and J 1 base short, with 13 bases between. Germline CDR1 reads SGHRS; CDR2 reads YFSETQ.

V usage is TRBV12-1 and J usage is TRBJ2-7; TRBD1 reflects the table's D call only, with no check against the DNA. TRBV12-1 is a pseudogene. This CDR3 spans 15 amino acids. CDR3 nucleotides: TGTGCCAGCAGACGGAACAGGCTCAGTTCCTACGAGCAGTACTTC. Its translation is CASRRNRLSSYEQYF.

V is TRBV27 and J is TRBJ1-2; D perhaps matches TRBD1 (6 bases). The CDR3 is 13 residues long. The V end lost 6 bases, the J end lost 7 bases, and 15 bases lay between the germline ends. Germline CDR1 reads MNHEY; CDR2 reads SMNVEV (reference sequence). In nucleotides, the CDR3 is TGTGCCAGCAGAGGGGACACCCTAGTTGGCTACACCTTC. Translated, it gives CASRGDTLVGYTF.

The rearrangement uses TRBV29-1 and TRBJ2-2; 13 bases are a match to TRBD2. After removal of 6 bases from V and 5 bases from J, the junction contained 9 bases not matched to a gene. The CDR3 totals 16 residues. CDR1 is SQVTM, CDR2 ANQGSEA, per germline. The CDR3 loop is CSVGLAGVLVTGELFF. The DNA of the CDR3 is TGCAGCGTCGGACTAGCGGGAGTCCTTGTTACCGGGGAGCTGTTTTTT.

CDR3 protein: CASSSPPRLTVLADTQYF. CDR3 coding DNA: TGTGCCAGCAGTTCCCCCCCTCGGCTTACCGTACTAGCAGATACGCAGTATTTT. This sequence joins TRBV28 and TRBJ2-3; weak D call: TRBD2 (5 bases). This CDR3 contains 18 residues. Germline V gives CDR1 MDHEN, CDR2 SYDVKM. V gave up 4 bases and J gave up 4 bases, with 24 bases separating them.